This T cell receptor beta chain derives from a study of blood T cells in healthy people across ages. Alongside a J-beta primer mix, a sample-barcoded 5' primer served in a second PCR lasting about 6 to 11 cycles. TCRdb processed the 5' RACE reads anew with MiXCR; each CDR3 protein has one entry. The sample holds 800,000 or so distinct CDR3 sequences, around 25% seen once. The length of the CDR3 is 14 residues. Germline CDR1 MNHEY, CDR2 SVGAGI. V lost 6 bases to trimming and J lost 4 bases, with 12 bases between them. The sample was also reused in another study, on T cells of mothers and their children.

The sequenced sample consisted of blood. The clonotype was recovered from a boy between 10 and 17 years old in good health. V usage is TRBV6-5 and J usage is TRBJ1-4; D ambiguous. CDR3 residues: CASRASSLNEKLFF. CDR3 coding DNA: TGTGCCAGCAGAGCCTCGTCCCTTAATGAAAAACTGTTTTTT.